This T cell receptor delta chain originates from a study of human gamma delta and Vdelta1 T cells (dated by TCRdb to 2016 to 2019). Context from the whole study: The study examined Delta One T cells, which are Vd1+ gamma-delta T cells, as cytotoxic effectors against acute myeloid leukemia.

The library was made by PCR. The sequencer listed for this sample is Illumina MiSeq. TCRdb recomputed clones from the public reads with CATT; identical DNA rows were then combined. The sample has thousands of delta-chain clones on record, roughly a tenth of them singletons. The ten largest clones take up over 12% of the sample. With respect to this clone: The antigen it recognizes is unknown. This may stem from a read error, because a much larger clone lies one nucleotide away.

Per the germline V gene, TSWWSYY is the CDR1 and QGS is the CDR2. The CDR3 runs 23 amino acids, cysteine and phenylalanine included. Left in the record is the CDR3 DNA by itself, 69 bases read in frame from the first base. V is pruned by 5 bases and J by 0 bases, leaving 24 bases of the junction without a gene match. The sequencing sample was made of naive CD27+ Vdelta1 gamma-delta T cells from blood. The sequence is built from TRDV1 and TRDJ1, and 13 bases in between align with TRDD3. This TCR came from a human donor in good health. Here is the DNA: TGTGCTCTTGGGAAAAAAAGGAGTCGGCACTGGGGGATACGCACCACGTACACCGATAAACTCATCTTT. Translation gives CALGKKRSRHWGIRTTYTDKLIF.